Sequencing of this T cell receptor beta chain was carried out in a study of monozygotic twins with inflammatory bowel disease. An amount of about 3,400 ng of total RNA was used for each TCR library. TCRdb reprocessed the 5' RACE reads, keeping one entry per CDR3 protein, no DNA. Its table records around 450,000 distinct CDR3 sequences. The origin of this receptor is a human donor with ulcerative colitis or Crohn's disease, or a healthy co-twin of an affected twin (not recorded which). Sequencing used blood.

The chain's CDR3 is CSTADPGEQYF. The chain carries TRBV29-1 and TRBJ2-7; TCRdb names TRBD1, which stays unverified in the absence of DNA. This CDR3 has 11 residues. CDR1 and CDR2 (germline): SQVTM, ANQGSEA.